A selection of T cell receptor beta chains follows, all from one sample in a study of tumour-infiltrating T cells in Burkitt lymphoma. The data were produced by immunoSEQ multiplex PCR, yet TCRdb's version contains in-frame clones alone and is incomplete. Among more than 2,000 clones, over 12% were seen once, and the ten largest hold around 9%. The sequencing sample was made of tumor tissue from a relapse. The receptors come from a human donor with relapsed Burkitt lymphoma. Both conserved end residues are part of each CDR3. Fields, in order: CDR3 length, J gene, D gene, clone size, V gene, CDR3 DNA, CDR3 protein. D genes are given only for firm matches. A clone size is listed for some rows: how often the clone was seen (once, few, many), or a class if it is expanded.

cdr3_length: 16
j_call: TRBJ2-3
d_call: TRBD2
clone_size: few
v_call: TRBV27
cdr3_nt: TGTGCCAGCAGCCCCCTAGCGGGGGCCCGCACAGATACGCAGTATTTT
cdr3_aa: CASSPLAGARTDTQYF

cdr3_length: 15
j_call: TRBJ2-3
d_call: .
clone_size: .
v_call: TRBV2
cdr3_nt: TGTGCCAGCAGTGAAGCTAGCGGACACACAGATACGCAGTATTTT
cdr3_aa: CASSEASGHTDTQYF

cdr3_length: 14
j_call: TRBJ1-1
d_call: .
clone_size: few
v_call: TRBV7-6
cdr3_nt: TGTACCAGCAGCTTAAAGGAGGCGGACACTGAAGCTTTCTTT
cdr3_aa: CTSSLKEADTEAFF

cdr3_length: 13
j_call: TRBJ2-7
d_call: .
clone_size: .
v_call: TRBV4-1
cdr3_nt: TGCGCCAGCAGCCTTAGGGAGACCTACGAGCAGTACTTC
cdr3_aa: CASSLRETYEQYF

cdr3_length: 12
j_call: TRBJ1-6
d_call: .
clone_size: .
v_call: TRBV27
cdr3_nt: TGTGCCAGCAGTTTGAGACAGTCACCCCTCCACTTT
cdr3_aa: CASSLRQSPLHF

cdr3_length: 15
j_call: TRBJ1-2
d_call: .
clone_size: .
v_call: TRBV11-2
cdr3_nt: TGTGCCAGCAGCACCTCACAGAGACACTTCTATGGCTACACCTTC
cdr3_aa: CASSTSQRHFYGYTF

cdr3_length: 17
j_call: TRBJ1-3
d_call: .
clone_size: few
v_call: TRBV13
cdr3_nt: TGTGCCAGCAGCGTGGGCGGGGGGGAATCCTCTGGAAACACCATATATTTT
cdr3_aa: CASSVGGGESSGNTIYF

cdr3_length: 14
j_call: TRBJ2-2
d_call: .
clone_size: few
v_call: TRBV2
cdr3_nt: TGTGCCAGCAGTGGGTGGTCGGGCACCGGGGAGCTGTTTTTT
cdr3_aa: CASSGWSGTGELFF

cdr3_length: 13
j_call: TRBJ2-7
d_call: TRBD2
clone_size: few
v_call: TRBV10-1
cdr3_nt: TGCGCCAGCAGTACGGCTAGCGGCCACGAGCAGTACTTC
cdr3_aa: CASSTASGHEQYF

cdr3_length: 15
j_call: TRBJ2-1
d_call: TRBD2
clone_size: few
v_call: TRBV5-1
cdr3_nt: TGCGCCAGCAGTTTGGGGTCTAGCGGGATTTATGAGCAGTTCTTC
cdr3_aa: CASSLGSSGIYEQFF